This T cell receptor (beta chain) is from a study of T cell responses to AZD1222 COVID-19 vaccine. Some clones are missing from TCRdb's copy, which holds only in-frame ones; the method was immunoSEQ multiplex PCR. This sample carries about 120,000 clones, around 88% of them seen once, and the ten largest clones take 7.1%. With regard to this clone: Its antigen is unknown.

Study-wide findings and caveats: Unmutated variant regions are reportedly the target of nearly half of TCRs that are spike-specific. Vaccine-associated CD4 TCRs ranged over spike, dominating at 160-218 and 743-854. At baseline, seropositivity was found in only a handful of AZD1222 recipients.

CDR3 length: 16 residues. Trimming stripped 2 bases from V and 3 bases from J, with 15 bases between. CDR1 is MNHNY, CDR2 SVGAGI, per germline (reference sequence). The sequence was collected from an adult who received the AZD1222 COVID-19 vaccine. The sample in question was peripheral blood, obtained 28 days after the second AZD1222 dose. The chain couples TRBV6-6 to TRBJ2-3; weak D call: TRBD2 (5 bases). DNA of the CDR3: TGTGCCAGCAGTTACGCACTAGATCGGTCGACAGATACGCAGTATTTT. As protein: CASSYALDRSTDTQYF.